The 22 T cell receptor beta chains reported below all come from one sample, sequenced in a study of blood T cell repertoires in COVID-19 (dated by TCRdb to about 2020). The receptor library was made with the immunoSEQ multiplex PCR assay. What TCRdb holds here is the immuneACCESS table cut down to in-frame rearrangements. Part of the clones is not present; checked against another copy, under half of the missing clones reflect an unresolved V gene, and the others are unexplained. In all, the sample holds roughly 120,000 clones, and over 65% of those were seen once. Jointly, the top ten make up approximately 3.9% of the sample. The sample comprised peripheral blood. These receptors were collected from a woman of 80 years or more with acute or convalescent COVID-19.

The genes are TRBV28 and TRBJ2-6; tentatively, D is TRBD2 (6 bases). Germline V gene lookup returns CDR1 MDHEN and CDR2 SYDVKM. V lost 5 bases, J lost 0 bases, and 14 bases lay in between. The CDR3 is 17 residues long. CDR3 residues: CASSQGGTYSGANVLTF. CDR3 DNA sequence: TGTGCCAGCAGTCAAGGAGGGACCTACTCTGGGGCCAACGTCCTGACTTTC.

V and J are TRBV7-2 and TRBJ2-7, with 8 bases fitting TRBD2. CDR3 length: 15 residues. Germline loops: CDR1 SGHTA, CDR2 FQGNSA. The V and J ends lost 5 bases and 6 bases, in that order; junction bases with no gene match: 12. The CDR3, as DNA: TGTGCCAGCAGCACCGCTAAGTTGGCGGGGGGCGAGCAGTACTTC. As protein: CASSTAKLAGGEQYF.

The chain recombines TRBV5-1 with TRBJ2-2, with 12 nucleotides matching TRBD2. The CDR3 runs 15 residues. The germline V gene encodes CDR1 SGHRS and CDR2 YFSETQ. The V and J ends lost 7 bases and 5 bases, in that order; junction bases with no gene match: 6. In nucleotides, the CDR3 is TGCGCCAGCCGACTAGCGGGAGCTGGGACCGGGGAGCTGTTTTTT. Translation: CASRLAGAGTGELFF.

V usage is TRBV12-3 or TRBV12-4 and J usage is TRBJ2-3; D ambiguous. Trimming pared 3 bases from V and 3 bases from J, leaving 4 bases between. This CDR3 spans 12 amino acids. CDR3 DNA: TGTGCCAGCAGTTTCGGGACAGATACGCAGTATTTT. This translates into CASSFGTDTQYF.

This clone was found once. CDR3 amino acids: CASSRRNRGANTGELFF. For the CDR3, the DNA is TGCGCCAGCAGTCGACGAAACAGGGGCGCGAACACCGGGGAGCTGTTTTTT. The chain combines TRBV23-1 with TRBJ2-2; TRBD1 aligns across 7 bases. TRBV23-1 is classed as an ORF, of uncertain function. V lost 4 bases to trimming and J lost 0 bases; unmatched junction nucleotides: 8. The CDR3 sequence is 17 residues long.

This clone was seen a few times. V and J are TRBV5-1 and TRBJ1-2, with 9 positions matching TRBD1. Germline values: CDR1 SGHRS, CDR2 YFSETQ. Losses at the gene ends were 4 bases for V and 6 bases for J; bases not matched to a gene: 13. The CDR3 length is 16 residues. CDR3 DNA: TGCGCCAGCAGCGTAACTGCGCAGGGACAGGGAAATGGCTACACCTTC. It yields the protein CASSVTAQGQGNGYTF.

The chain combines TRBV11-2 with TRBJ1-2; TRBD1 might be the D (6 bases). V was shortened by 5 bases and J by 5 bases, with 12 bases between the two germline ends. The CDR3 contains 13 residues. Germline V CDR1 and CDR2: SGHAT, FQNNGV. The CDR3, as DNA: TGTGCCAGCAGCCCAGCGACAGGTTATGGCTACACCTTC. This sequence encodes CASSPATGYGYTF.

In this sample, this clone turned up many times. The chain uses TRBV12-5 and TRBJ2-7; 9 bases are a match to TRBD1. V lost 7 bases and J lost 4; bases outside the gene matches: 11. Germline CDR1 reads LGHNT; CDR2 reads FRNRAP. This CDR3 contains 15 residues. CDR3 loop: CASARGQGKGYEQYF. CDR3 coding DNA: TGTGCTAGTGCCCGCGGACAGGGGAAGGGTTACGAGCAGTACTTC.

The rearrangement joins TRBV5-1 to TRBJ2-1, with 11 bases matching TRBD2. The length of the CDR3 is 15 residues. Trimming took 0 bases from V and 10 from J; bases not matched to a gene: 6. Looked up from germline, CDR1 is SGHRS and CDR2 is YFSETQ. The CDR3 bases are TGCGCCAGCAGCTTGGCTACTAGCGGGAGTGACGAGCAGTTCTTC. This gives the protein CASSLATSGSDEQFF.

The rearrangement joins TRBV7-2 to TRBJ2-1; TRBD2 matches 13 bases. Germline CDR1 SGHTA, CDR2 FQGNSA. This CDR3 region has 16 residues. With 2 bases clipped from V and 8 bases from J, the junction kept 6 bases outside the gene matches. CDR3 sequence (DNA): TGTGCCAGCAGCTTATCCTGGACTAGCGGGAGATATGAGCAGTTCTTC. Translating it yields CASSLSWTSGRYEQFF.

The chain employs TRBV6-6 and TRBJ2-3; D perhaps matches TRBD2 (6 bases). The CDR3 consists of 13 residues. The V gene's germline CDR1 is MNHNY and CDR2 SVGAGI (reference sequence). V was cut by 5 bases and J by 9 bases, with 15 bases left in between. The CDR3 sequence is CASSPGSSGTQYF. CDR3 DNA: TGTGCCAGCAGTCCGGGGAGCAGCGGGACGCAGTATTTT.

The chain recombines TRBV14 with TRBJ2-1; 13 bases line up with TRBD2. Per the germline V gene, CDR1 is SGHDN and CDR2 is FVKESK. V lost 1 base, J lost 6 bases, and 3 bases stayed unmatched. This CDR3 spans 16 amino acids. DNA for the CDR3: TGTGCCAGCAGCCAAGTACTAGCGGGAGGGCCCAATGAGCAGTTCTTC. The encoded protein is CASSQVLAGGPNEQFF.

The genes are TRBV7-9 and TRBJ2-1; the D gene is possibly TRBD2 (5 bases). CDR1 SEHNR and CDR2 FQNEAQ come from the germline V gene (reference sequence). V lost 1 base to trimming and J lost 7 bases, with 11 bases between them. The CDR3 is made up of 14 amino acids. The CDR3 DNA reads TGTGCCAGCAGCTTAGGCCGGACTCTTAATGAGCAGTTCTTC. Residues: CASSLGRTLNEQFF.

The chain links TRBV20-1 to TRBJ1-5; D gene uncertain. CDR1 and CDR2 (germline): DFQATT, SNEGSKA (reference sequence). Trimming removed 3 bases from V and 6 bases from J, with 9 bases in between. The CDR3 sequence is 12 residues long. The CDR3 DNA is TGCAGTGCTAGTGGAGGTTCTCAGCCCCAGCATTTT. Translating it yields CSASGGSQPQHF.

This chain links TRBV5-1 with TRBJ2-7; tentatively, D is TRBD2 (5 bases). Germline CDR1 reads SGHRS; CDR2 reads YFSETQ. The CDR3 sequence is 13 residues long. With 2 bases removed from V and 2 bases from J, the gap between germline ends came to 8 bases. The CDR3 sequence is CASSFDGTYEQYF. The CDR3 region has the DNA TGCGCCAGCAGCTTTGACGGGACCTACGAGCAGTACTTC.

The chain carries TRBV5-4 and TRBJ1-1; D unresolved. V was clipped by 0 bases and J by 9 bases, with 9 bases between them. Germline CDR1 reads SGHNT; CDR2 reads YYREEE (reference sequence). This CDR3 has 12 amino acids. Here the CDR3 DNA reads TGTGCCAGCAGCTTGGGCGCATTACAAGCTTTCTTT. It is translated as CASSLGALQAFF.

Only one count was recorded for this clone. The CDR3 loop is CASSYMGAGQPQHF. CDR3 DNA sequence: TGTGCCAGCAGTTACATGGGGGCAGGGCAGCCCCAGCATTTT. The chain joins TRBV6-6 to TRBJ1-5, with a possible D match to TRBD1 (6 bases). Germline V gene lookup returns CDR1 MNHNY and CDR2 SVGAGI (reference sequence). Trimming cost V 2 bases and J 7 bases, with 12 bases left between them. The CDR3 sequence is 14 residues long.

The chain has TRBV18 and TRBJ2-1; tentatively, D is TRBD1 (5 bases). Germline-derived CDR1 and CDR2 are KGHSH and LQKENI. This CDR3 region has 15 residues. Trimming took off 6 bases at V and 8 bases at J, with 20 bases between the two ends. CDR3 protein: CASSPLQGRGDEQFF. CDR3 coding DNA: TGTGCCAGCTCCCCGCTCCAGGGTAGGGGTGATGAGCAGTTCTTC.

This chain's CDR3 is CASTGQGRTGELFF. CDR3 nucleotides: TGTGCCAGCACGGGGCAGGGGCGCACCGGGGAGCTGTTTTTT. The chain has TRBV25-1 and TRBJ2-2; a possible D gene is TRBD1 (6 bases). Per the germline V gene, CDR1 is MGHDK and CDR2 is SYGVNS. V was cut by 7 bases and J by 4 bases, with 13 bases left in between. The CDR3 is 14 amino acids. The complete variable domain, with remaining parts taken from reference TRBV25-1 and TRBJ2-2, reads EADIYQTPRYLVIGTGKKITLECSQTMGHDKMYWYQQDPGMELHLIHYSYGVNSTEKGDLSSESTVSRIRTEHFPLTLESARPSHTSQYLCASTGQGRTGELFFGEGSRLTVL.

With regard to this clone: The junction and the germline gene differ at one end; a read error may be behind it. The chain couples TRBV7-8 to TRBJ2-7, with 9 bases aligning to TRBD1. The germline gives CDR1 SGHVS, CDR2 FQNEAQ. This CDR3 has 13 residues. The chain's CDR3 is CASSLELDRGIIF. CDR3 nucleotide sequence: TGTGCCAGCAGCTTAGAACTGGACAGGGGAATAATCTTC. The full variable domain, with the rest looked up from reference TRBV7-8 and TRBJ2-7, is GAGVSQSPRYKVAKRGQDVALRCDPISGHVSLFWYQQALGQGPEFLTYFQNEAQLDKSGLPSDRFFAERPEGSVSTLKIQRTQQEDSAVYLCASSLELDRGIIFGPGTRLTVT.

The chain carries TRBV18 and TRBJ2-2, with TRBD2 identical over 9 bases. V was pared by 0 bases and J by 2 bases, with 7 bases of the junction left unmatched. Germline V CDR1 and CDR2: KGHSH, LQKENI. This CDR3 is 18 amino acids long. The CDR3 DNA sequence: TGTGCCAGCTCACCACCTAGCGGGGGCCCCATAAACACCGGGGAGCTGTTTTTT. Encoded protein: CASSPPSGGPINTGELFF.

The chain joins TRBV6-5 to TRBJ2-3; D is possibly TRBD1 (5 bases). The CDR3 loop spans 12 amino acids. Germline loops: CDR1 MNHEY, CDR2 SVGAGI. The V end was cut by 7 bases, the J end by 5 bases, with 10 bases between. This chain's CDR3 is CASKGAQDTQYF. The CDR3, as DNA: TGTGCCAGCAAAGGGGCCCAAGATACGCAGTATTTT.